A selection of T cell receptor beta chains follows, all from one sample in a study of CD8 T cells in Susac syndrome. TCRdb analysed the immunoSEQ multiplex PCR reads with MiXCR anew, one entry per CDR3 protein. The profile shows under 250,000 distinct CDR3 sequences, about 94% of them singletons. Material for sequencing was CD4+ T cells from PBMCs. The receptor source for this set is a human donor with Susac syndrome. CDR3s include the opening cysteine and the closing phenylalanine or tryptophan. Fields, in order: V gene, clone size, D gene, J gene, CDR3 protein, CDR3 DNA. The D gene is left open where the match is weak. Expanded clones are given a class, and other clones once, few, many or no size at all.

TRBV2,NA,TRBD1,TRBJ2-3,CASSEEAGGVRNTQYF,TGTGCCAGCAGTGAAGAGGCAGGGGGCGTTCGAAATACGCAGTATTTT
TRBV12-3/TRBV12-4,NA,NA,TRBJ2-3,CASSFGEGAGTQYF,TGTGCCAGCAGTTTCGGGGAAGGGGCGGGTACGCAGTATTTT
TRBV19,NA,NA,TRBJ1-1,CASSVDSGDTEAFF,TGTGCCAGTAGTGTTGACAGCGGGGACACTGAAGCTTTCTTT
TRBV18,NA,NA,TRBJ1-1,CASSPGLVMNTEAFF,TGTGCCAGCTCACCGGGGCTTGTCATGAACACTGAAGCTTTCTTT
TRBV11-2,once,NA,TRBJ2-7,CASSLDRGASISYEQYF,TGTGCCAGCAGCTTAGATCGGGGAGCTTCCATCTCCTACGAGCAGTACTTC
TRBV7-7,NA,NA,TRBJ2-1,CASSPWEAGPNEQFF,TGTGCTAGCAGCCCGTGGGAGGCCGGGCCCAATGAGCAGTTCTTC
TRBV29-1,NA,NA,TRBJ2-2,CSVVGHRTGELFF,TGCAGCGTTGTGGGACACCGGACCGGGGAGCTGTTTTTT
TRBV30,NA,TRBD1,TRBJ2-6,CAWSAMGQGARSGANVLTF,TGTGCCTGGAGTGCTATGGGACAGGGGGCACGCTCTGGGGCCAACGTCCTGACTTTC
TRBV20-1,NA,NA,TRBJ1-4,CSARDPGSPNEKLFF,TGCAGTGCCAGGGACCCAGGGAGTCCTAATGAAAAACTGTTTTTT
TRBV29-1,NA,TRBD1,TRBJ2-1,CSVETGVGNSPYNEQFF,TGCAGCGTTGAAACAGGGGTGGGGAATTCCCCCTACAATGAGCAGTTCTTC
TRBV20-1,NA,TRBD2,TRBJ2-3,CSASPGLAWRAVDTQYF,TGCAGTGCTAGTCCGGGACTAGCGTGGCGGGCCGTAGATACGCAGTATTTT
TRBV20-1,once,TRBD2,TRBJ2-5,CSARGLAGGVQTQYF,TGCAGTGCTAGAGGGCTGGCGGGGGGTGTGCAGACCCAGTACTTC
TRBV12-3/TRBV12-4,NA,NA,TRBJ1-6,CASSWQGLSPLHF,TGTGCCAGCAGTTGGCAGGGTCTCTCACCCCTCCACTTT
TRBV19,once,NA,TRBJ1-2,CASSPTPPGNGYTF,TGTGCCAGTAGTCCAACCCCGCCGGGGAATGGCTACACCTTC
TRBV6-5,NA,NA,TRBJ1-3,CASSYSRSSSGNTIYF,TGTGCCAGCAGTTACTCGAGATCCTCCTCTGGAAACACCATATATTTT
TRBV7-9,NA,NA,TRBJ1-5,CASSPRQFNQPQHF,TGTGCCAGCAGCCCTCGACAGTTCAATCAGCCCCAGCATTTT
TRBV9,NA,NA,TRBJ2-3,CASSWSDTQYF,TGTGCCAGCAGCTGGTCAGATACGCAGTATTTT
TRBV20-1,NA,TRBD2,TRBJ2-7,CSARGGGVPYEQYF,TGCAGTGCTAGAGGCGGGGGGGTCCCCTACGAGCAGTACTTC
TRBV6-1,NA,TRBD1,TRBJ2-7,CASSGQALYEQYF,TGTGCCAGCAGCGGACAGGCCTTATACGAGCAGTACTTC
TRBV28,NA,NA,TRBJ1-1,CASRRDVDTEAFF,TGTGCCAGCAGGCGGGATGTTGACACTGAAGCTTTCTTT
TRBV20-1,NA,TRBD1,TRBJ2-1,CSARPPGQHNEQFF,TGCAGTGCTAGACCCCCGGGACAGCATAATGAGCAGTTCTTC
TRBV6-2/TRBV6-3,NA,NA,TRBJ2-3,CASSYLATDTQYF,TGTGCCAGCAGTTACTTAGCTACAGATACGCAGTATTTT
TRBV9,NA,TRBD1,TRBJ1-2,CASSGGQGEGYTF,TGTGCCAGCAGCGGCGGACAGGGGGAAGGCTACACCTTC
TRBV12-5,NA,TRBD1,TRBJ2-1,CASGPGTGPYNEQFF,TGTGCTAGTGGTCCCGGGACAGGGCCCTACAATGAGCAGTTCTTC
TRBV30,NA,NA,TRBJ1-5,CAWSWSLTQPQHF,TGTGCCTGGAGTTGGTCCCTAACTCAGCCCCAGCATTTT
TRBV10-3,NA,NA,TRBJ2-7,CAISGDYEQYF,TGTGCCATCAGCGGAGACTACGAGCAGTACTTC
TRBV20-1,NA,NA,TRBJ2-1,CSARTPRGGVRLDEQFF,TGCAGTGCTAGGACCCCCCGAGGTGGTGTGAGGTTAGATGAGCAGTTCTTC
TRBV12-3/TRBV12-4,NA,TRBD1,TRBJ1-1,CASSKTGGNTEAFF,TGTGCCAGCAGTAAAACAGGGGGCAACACTGAAGCTTTCTTT
TRBV12-5,NA,TRBD1,TRBJ2-2,CASGSGQGNTGELFF,TGTGCTAGTGGTTCGGGACAGGGAAACACCGGGGAGCTGTTTTTT
TRBV20-1,NA,TRBD1,TRBJ1-6,CSARYRGNPPLHF,TGCAGTGCTAGATACAGGGGGAACCCACCCCTCCACTTT
TRBV6-2/TRBV6-3,NA,NA,TRBJ2-7,CASSRTGHVPNEQYF,TGTGCCAGCAGTCGAACCGGACACGTACCCAACGAGCAGTACTTC
TRBV18,NA,NA,TRBJ1-5,CASSPGGDQPQHF,TGTGCCAGCTCACCAGGGGGGGATCAGCCCCAGCATTTT
TRBV24-1,NA,NA,TRBJ1-6,CATSAQPGSPLHF,TGTGCCACCAGTGCGCAGCCTGGGTCACCCCTCCACTTT
TRBV7-2,NA,TRBD1,TRBJ1-4,CASSLTPTGWEKLFF,TGTGCCAGCAGCTTAACCCCGACAGGGTGGGAAAAACTGTTTTTT
TRBV3-1,NA,NA,TRBJ2-7,CASSHGTPPEQYF,TGTGCCAGCAGCCACGGGACTCCTCCCGAGCAGTACTTC
TRBV6-2/TRBV6-3,NA,NA,TRBJ1-5,CASSYEGAGVLSQPQHF,TGTGCCAGCAGTTATGAAGGGGCTGGTGTCCTTAGCCAGCCCCAGCATTTT
TRBV20-1,NA,NA,TRBJ2-5,CSARGPQLQETQYF,TGCAGTGCTAGGGGGCCACAGTTGCAAGAGACCCAGTACTTC
TRBV20-1,NA,TRBD2,TRBJ2-5,CSARPPTSFQETQYF,TGCAGTGCTAGGCCCCCGACTAGCTTCCAAGAGACCCAGTACTTC
TRBV4-2,NA,NA,TRBJ1-1,CASSQAPGDNTEAFF,TGTGCCAGCAGCCAAGCTCCAGGGGATAACACTGAAGCTTTCTTT
TRBV2,NA,NA,TRBJ1-5,CASSAATNQPQHF,TGTGCCAGCAGTGCAGCTACTAATCAGCCCCAGCATTTT